The entry below describes one TCR beta chain. There are 13 residues in the CDR3. V shed 4 bases, J shed 9 bases, and the junction held 7 bases outside the gene matches. Germline V gene sequence: CDR1 LGHNA, CDR2 YNFKEQ. These data belong to a study of blood T cell repertoires in COVID-19. Study background: Samples of COVID-19 (acute and convalescent) were obtained from the United States, Italy and Spain. From T cells, B-cell-depleted T cells, or PBMCs came the material, which was cDNA or gDNA.

As originally analysed: Nucleated cell number was recorded as an estimate derived from reference gene primer amplification. The protocol was immunoSEQ multiplex PCR, while the TCRdb copy is restricted to in-frame clones and leaves out a portion. V, J and clone size are those of that table, while D and trimming were read from the DNA. The data show 120,000 or so clones, more than 60% seen once. Sequenced input: peripheral blood. This clonotype was obtained from a woman between 70 and 85 years old with acute or convalescent COVID-19. The chain uses TRBV4-2 and TRBJ1-2; 8 nucleotides line up with TRBD1. The CDR3 region is CASSLDRGKSYTF. The CDR3 nucleotides read TGTGCCAGCAGCCTCGACAGGGGAAAGAGCTACACCTTC.